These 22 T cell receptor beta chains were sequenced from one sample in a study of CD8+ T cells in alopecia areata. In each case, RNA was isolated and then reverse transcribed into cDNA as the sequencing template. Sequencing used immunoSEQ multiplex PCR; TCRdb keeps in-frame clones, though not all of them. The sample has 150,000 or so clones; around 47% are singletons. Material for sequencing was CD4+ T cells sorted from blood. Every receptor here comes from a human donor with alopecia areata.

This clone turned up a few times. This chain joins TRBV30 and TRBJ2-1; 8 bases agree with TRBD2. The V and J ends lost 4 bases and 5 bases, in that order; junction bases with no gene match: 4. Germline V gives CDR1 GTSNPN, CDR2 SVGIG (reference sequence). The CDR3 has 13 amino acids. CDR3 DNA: TGTGCCTGGAACAGACTAGCGAACAATGAGCAGTTCTTC. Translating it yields CAWNRLANNEQFF.

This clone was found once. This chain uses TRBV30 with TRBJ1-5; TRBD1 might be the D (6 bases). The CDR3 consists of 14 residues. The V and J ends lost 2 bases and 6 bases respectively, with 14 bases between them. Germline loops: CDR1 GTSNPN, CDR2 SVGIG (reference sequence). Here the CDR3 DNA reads TGTGCCTGGAGTCACAGGGCCCAGGGTCAGCCCCAGCATTTT. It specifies CAWSHRAQGQPQHF.

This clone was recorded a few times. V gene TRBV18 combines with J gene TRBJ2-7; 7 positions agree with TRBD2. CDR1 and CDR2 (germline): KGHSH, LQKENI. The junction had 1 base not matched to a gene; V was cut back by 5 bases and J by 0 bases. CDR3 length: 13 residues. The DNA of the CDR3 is TGTGCCAGCTCAGCGGGAGACTCCTACGAGCAGTACTTC. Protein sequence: CASSAGDSYEQYF. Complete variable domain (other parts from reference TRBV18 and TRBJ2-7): NAGVMQNPRHLVRRRGQEARLRCSPMKGHSHVYWYRQLPEEGLKFMVYLQKENIIDESGMPKERFSAEFPKEGPSILRIQQVVRGDSAAYFCASSAGDSYEQYFGPGTRLTVT.

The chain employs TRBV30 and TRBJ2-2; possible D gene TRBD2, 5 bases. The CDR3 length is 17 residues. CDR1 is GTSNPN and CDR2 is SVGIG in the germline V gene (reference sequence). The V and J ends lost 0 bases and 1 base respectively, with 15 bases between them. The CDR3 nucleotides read TGTGCCTGGAGTGTAATTAAGGACTTCAGGAACACCGGGGAGCTGTTTTTT. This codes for CAWSVIKDFRNTGELFF.

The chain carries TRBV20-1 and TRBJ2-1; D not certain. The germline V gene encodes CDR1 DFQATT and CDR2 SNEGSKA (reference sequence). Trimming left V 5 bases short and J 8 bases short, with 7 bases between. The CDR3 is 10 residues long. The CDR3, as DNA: TGCAGTGCTGCAACCTATGAGCAGTTCTTC. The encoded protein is CSAATYEQFF.

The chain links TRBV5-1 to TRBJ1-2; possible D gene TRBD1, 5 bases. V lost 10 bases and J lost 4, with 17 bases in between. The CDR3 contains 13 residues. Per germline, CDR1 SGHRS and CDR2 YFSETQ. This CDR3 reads CARGAVETYGYTF. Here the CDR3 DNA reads TGCGCCCGCGGGGCAGTCGAGACCTATGGCTACACCTTC.

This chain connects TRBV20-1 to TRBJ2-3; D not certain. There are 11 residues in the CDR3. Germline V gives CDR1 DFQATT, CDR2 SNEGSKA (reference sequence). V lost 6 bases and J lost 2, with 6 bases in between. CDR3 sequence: CSAEATDTQYF. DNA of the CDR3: TGCAGTGCCGAAGCCACAGATACGCAGTATTTT.

The CDR3 bases are TGCGCCAGCAGCTCGGGACGGGGACAAGAGACCCAGTACTTC. It specifies CASSSGRGQETQYF. J is TRBJ2-5 and V is TRBV5-1; the D gene could be TRBD1 or TRBD2 (5 bases each). The germline V gene has CDR1 SGHRS and CDR2 YFSETQ. This CDR3 contains 14 residues. V was trimmed by 3 bases and J by 2 bases, leaving 11 bases between them.

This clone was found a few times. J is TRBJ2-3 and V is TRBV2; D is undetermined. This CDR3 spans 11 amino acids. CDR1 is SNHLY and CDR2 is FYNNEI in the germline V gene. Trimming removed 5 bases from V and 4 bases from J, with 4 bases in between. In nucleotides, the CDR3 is TGTGCCAGCAGTCGGGCAGATACGCAGTATTTT. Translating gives CASSRADTQYF.

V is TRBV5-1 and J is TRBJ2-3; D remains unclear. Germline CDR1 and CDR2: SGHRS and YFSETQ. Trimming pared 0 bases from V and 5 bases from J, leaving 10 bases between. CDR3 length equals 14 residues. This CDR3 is CASSLAPWGDTQYF. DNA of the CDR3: TGCGCCAGCAGCTTGGCACCGTGGGGAGATACGCAGTATTTT.

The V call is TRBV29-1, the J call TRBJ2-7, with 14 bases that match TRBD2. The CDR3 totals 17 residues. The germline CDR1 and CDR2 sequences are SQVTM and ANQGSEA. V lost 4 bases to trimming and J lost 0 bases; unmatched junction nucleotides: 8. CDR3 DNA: TGCAGCGTTGGAGGGACTAGCGGGAGTTTCGGCTCCTACGAGCAGTACTTC. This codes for CSVGGTSGSFGSYEQYF.

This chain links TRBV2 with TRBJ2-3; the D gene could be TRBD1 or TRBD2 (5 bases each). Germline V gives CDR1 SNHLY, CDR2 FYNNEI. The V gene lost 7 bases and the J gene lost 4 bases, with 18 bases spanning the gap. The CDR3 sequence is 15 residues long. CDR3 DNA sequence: TGTGCCAGCATTAGACAGCCCGGGGTTTCAGATACGCAGTATTTT. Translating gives CASIRQPGVSDTQYF.

The CDR3 here is CAWIGGRTGGPGLAGVNEQFF. The CDR3 DNA sequence: TGTGCCTGGATTGGAGGGCGCACAGGGGGACCCGGACTAGCGGGAGTCAATGAGCAGTTCTTC. The V and J genes are TRBV30 and TRBJ2-1; 13 bases agree with TRBD2. V lost 4 bases, J lost 6 bases, and 24 bases stayed unmatched. The CDR3 extends over 21 amino acids. CDR1 and CDR2 from the germline V gene are GTSNPN and SVGIG (reference sequence).

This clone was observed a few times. The CDR3 sequence: CASSSTPYEQYF. CDR3 DNA sequence: TGTGCCAGCAGCTCCACGCCCTACGAGCAGTACTTC. The rearrangement uses TRBV5-6 and TRBJ2-7; D is unclear. Trimming took off 3 bases at V and 2 bases at J, with 6 bases between the two ends. The CDR3 loop spans 12 amino acids. From germline, CDR1 is SGHDT and CDR2 YYEEEE.

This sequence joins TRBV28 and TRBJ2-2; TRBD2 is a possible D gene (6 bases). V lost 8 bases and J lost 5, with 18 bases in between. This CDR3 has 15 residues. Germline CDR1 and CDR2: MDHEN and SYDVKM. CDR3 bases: TGTGCCAGCGGGGGGAGCCAGGGTATGACCGGGGAGCTGTTTTTT. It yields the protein CASGGSQGMTGELFF.

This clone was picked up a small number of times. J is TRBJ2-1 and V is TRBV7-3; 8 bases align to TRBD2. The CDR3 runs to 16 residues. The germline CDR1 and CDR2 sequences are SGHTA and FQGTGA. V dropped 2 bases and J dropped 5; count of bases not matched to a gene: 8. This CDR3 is CASSLASGLGDNEQFF. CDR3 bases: TGTGCCAGCAGCTTAGCCTCGGGACTAGGTGACAATGAGCAGTTCTTC. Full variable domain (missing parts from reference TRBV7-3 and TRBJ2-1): GAGVSQTPSNKVTEKGKYVELRCDPISGHTALYWYRQSLGQGPEFLIYFQGTGAADDSGLPNDRFFAVRPEGSVSTLKIQRTERGDSAVYLCASSLASGLGDNEQFFGPGTRLTVL.

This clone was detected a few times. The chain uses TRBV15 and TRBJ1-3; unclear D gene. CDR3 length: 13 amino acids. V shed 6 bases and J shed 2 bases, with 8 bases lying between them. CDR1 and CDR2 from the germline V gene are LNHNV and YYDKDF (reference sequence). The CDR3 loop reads CATSASPGNTIYF. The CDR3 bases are TGTGCCACCAGTGCGAGCCCTGGAAACACCATATATTTT.

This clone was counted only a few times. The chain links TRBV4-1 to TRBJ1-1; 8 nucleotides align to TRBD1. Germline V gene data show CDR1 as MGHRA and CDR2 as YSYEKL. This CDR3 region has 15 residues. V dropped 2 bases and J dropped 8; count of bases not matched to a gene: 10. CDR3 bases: TGCGCCAGCAGCCAAAATTCTAACCGGGACAGGGAAGCTTTCTTT. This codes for CASSQNSNRDREAFF.

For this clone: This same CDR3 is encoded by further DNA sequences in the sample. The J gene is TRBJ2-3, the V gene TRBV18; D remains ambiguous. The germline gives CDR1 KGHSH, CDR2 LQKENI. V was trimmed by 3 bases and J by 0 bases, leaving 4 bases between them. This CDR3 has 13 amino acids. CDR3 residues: CASSPTSTDTQYF. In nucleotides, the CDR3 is TGTGCCAGCTCACCCACTAGCACAGATACGCAGTATTTT.

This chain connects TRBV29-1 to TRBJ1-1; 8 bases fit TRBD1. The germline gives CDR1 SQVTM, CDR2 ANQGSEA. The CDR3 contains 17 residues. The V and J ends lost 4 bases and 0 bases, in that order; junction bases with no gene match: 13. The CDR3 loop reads CSVGPGQGAGMNTEAFF. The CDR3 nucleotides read TGCAGCGTTGGACCTGGACAGGGAGCTGGCATGAACACTGAAGCTTTCTTT.

The CDR3 nucleotides are TGCGCCAGCAGCTTCGGGATGGAGGCCGCGGGTGAGCAGTTCTTC. Translated: CASSFGMEAAGEQFF. This chain joins TRBV5-1 and TRBJ2-1, with D tentatively TRBD2 (5 bases). This CDR3 comprises 15 residues. CDR1 and CDR2 (germline): SGHRS, YFSETQ. V was pared by 2 bases and J by 9 bases, with 18 bases between. The variable domain in full, completed from reference TRBV5-1 and TRBJ2-1, reads KAGVTQTPRYLIKTRGQQVTLSCSPISGHRSVSWYQQTPGQGLQFLFEYFSETQRNKGNFPGRFSGRQFSNSRSEMNVSTLELGDSALYLCASSFGMEAAGEQFFGPGTRLTVL.

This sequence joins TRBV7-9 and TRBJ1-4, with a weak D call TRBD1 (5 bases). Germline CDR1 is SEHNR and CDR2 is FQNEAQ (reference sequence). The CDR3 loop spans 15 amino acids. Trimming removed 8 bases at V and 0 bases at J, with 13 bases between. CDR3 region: CASSRQTSTNEKLFF. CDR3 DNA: TGTGCCAGCTCCCGACAGACCTCAACTAATGAAAAACTGTTTTTT.